This passage covers 3 T cell receptor beta chains from one sample sequenced in a study of T-cell memory formation after mild COVID-19. TCRdb independently ran MiXCR on the 5' RACE reads; one entry per CDR3 protein. Seen here are about 210,000 distinct CDR3 sequences, 10% observed once, and the top ten hold roughly 3%. Source material: PBMCs or a T cell subset sorted from them (not recorded which). Receptors were obtained from a man younger than 35 who had mild COVID-19 (a few samples of this study predate the infection). Cell type and time point are not known.

V usage is TRBV7-2 and J usage is TRBJ2-1, with 10 bases fitting TRBD2. The V gene end was trimmed by 1 base and the J gene end by 4 bases; junction bases not matched to a gene: 7. The CDR3 is 17 residues long. In germline, CDR1 is SGHTA, CDR2 FQGNSA. CDR3 nucleotides: TGTGCCAGCAGCTTAGGCCTTACTAGCGGGGCATACAATGAGCAGTTCTTC. This codes for CASSLGLTSGAYNEQFF.

This clonotype was recorded at least ten times. The chain employs TRBV5-1 and TRBJ2-6; D is unresolved. Deletions cut 7 bases from V and 0 bases from J, with 20 bases between. Germline V CDR1 and CDR2: SGHRS, YFSETQ. The CDR3 has 18 amino acids. The CDR3 nucleotides read TGCGCCAGCGGCCCTAGGAAGGGTCCCCTCTCTGGGGCCAACGTCCTGACTTTC. Protein product: CASGPRKGPLSGANVLTF.

The rearrangement uses TRBV18 and TRBJ2-4, with unresolved D. The CDR3 loop spans 16 amino acids. V lost 2 bases and J 1 base, leaving 12 bases between the germline ends. Germline assignment: CDR1 KGHSH and CDR2 LQKENI. The CDR3 sequence is CASSPSRGWAKNIQYF. CDR3 DNA sequence: TGTGCCAGCTCACCAAGTCGAGGTTGGGCCAAAAACATTCAGTACTTC.